One T cell receptor (beta chain) is described in this entry. Sequenced by immunoSEQ multiplex PCR; TCRdb stores in-frame clones only, minus some. The data hold 210,000 or so clones, with more than 85% observed a single time. V shed 3 bases and J shed 0 bases, with 5 bases lying between them. The CDR3 is made up of 13 amino acids. The V gene's germline CDR1 is MNHEY and CDR2 SMNVEV (reference sequence). These data originate in a study of blood T cell repertoires in COVID-19. V and J are TRBV27 and TRBJ1-1; unclear D gene. The sample consisted of peripheral blood. The source of this sequence is a man between 35 and 55 years old with active or convalescent COVID-19. The CDR3 nucleotides read TGTGCCAGCAGTTTTACGGTGAACACTGAAGCTTTCTTT. Encoded protein: CASSFTVNTEAFF.